These 12 T cell receptor beta chains originate from one sample sequenced in a study of vaccination effects on CD4 cells after COVID-19. Before any sequencing was done, the ViraFEST assay used viral peptide pools to expand antigen-specific CD4+ T cells. Culturing for roughly 9 days preceded CD4+ T cell isolation. The person had PCR-confirmed SARS-CoV-2 infection between March and December 2020. The method was immunoSEQ multiplex PCR; TCRdb's version includes in-frame clones alone and lacks a portion of them. The table lists tens of thousands of clones, 75% to 85% of them singletons. These TCRs are of unknown antigen specificity. The source was CD4+ T cells from PBMCs cultured with a peptide pool, collected before COVID-19 vaccination. Receptors were obtained from a human donor who had a prior SARS-CoV-2 infection.

The chain combines TRBV5-4 with TRBJ2-4, with 8 nucleotides matching TRBD1. V shed 0 bases and J 2 bases; nucleotides not matched to a gene: 1. This CDR3 spans 15 amino acids. Germline values: CDR1 SGHNT, CDR2 YYREEE (reference sequence). The CDR3 DNA reads TGTGCCAGCAGCTTGGGGACAGGGTCCAAAAACATTCAGTACTTC. Its translation is CASSLGTGSKNIQYF.

This chain connects TRBV5-4 to TRBJ2-3; D is tentatively TRBD1 or TRBD2 (6 bases each). Germline V gene data show CDR1 as SGHNT and CDR2 as YYREEE (reference sequence). This CDR3 is 16 amino acids long. The ends were cut back, 3 bases at V and 0 bases at J, with 14 bases in the middle. Written as DNA, the CDR3 is TGTGCCAGCAGCTGGGGGGCGGGAACTAGCACAGATACGCAGTATTTT. As protein: CASSWGAGTSTDTQYF.

The chain joins TRBV6-5 to TRBJ2-5; no clear D. The CDR3 covers 14 residues. CDR1 MNHEY and CDR2 SVGAGI come from the germline V gene. V was cut by 10 bases and J by 3 bases, with 18 bases left in between. In DNA, the CDR3 is TGTGCCACCCTCGTCAGGCCGTACGAAGAGACCCAGTACTTC. As protein: CATLVRPYEETQYF.

The CDR3 coding sequence is TGCACCAGCAACCATTGTGGGAGCGGGATGGGAGGTTGTACAGATACGCAGTATTTT. Its protein product is CTSNHCGSGMGGCTDTQYF. The gene calls are TRBV1 and TRBJ2-3; the D call of TRBD2 is as the table states it, not checked on the DNA. TRBV1 is a pseudogene segment. The CDR3 covers 19 residues.

The chain links TRBV7-9 to TRBJ1-5; no reliable D call. CDR3 length: 13 amino acids. Trimming shortened V by 6 bases and J by 0 bases, and 6 bases separated the two germline ends. Germline CDR1 is SEHNR and CDR2 is FQNEAQ (reference sequence). The CDR3 DNA is TGTGCCAGCAGTCAGGATAGCAATCAGCCCCAGCATTTT. It is translated as CASSQDSNQPQHF.

This chain uses TRBV18 with TRBJ2-5, with D possibly TRBD2 on 6 matching bases. The CDR3 is made up of 13 amino acids. Per germline, CDR1 KGHSH and CDR2 LQKENI. The ends were cut back, 3 bases at V and 3 bases at J, with 8 bases in the middle. CDR3 residues: CASSPGTEETQYF. In DNA, the CDR3 is TGTGCCAGCTCACCTGGGACTGAAGAGACCCAGTACTTC.

The chain is built from TRBV2 and TRBJ1-2, with 11 positions matching TRBD1. The CDR3 loop spans 13 amino acids. From germline, CDR1 is SNHLY and CDR2 FYNNEI. V lost 7 bases, J lost 8 bases, and 6 bases stayed unmatched. The CDR3 nucleotides read TGTGCCAGCATTGGGACAGGGGGTCGGGGCTACACCTTC. It specifies CASIGTGGRGYTF.

This chain joins TRBV11-3 and TRBJ2-1; 14 bases are a match to TRBD2. The CDR3 spans 16 residues. From germline, CDR1 is SGHNT and CDR2 YENEEA. Trimming cost V 3 bases and J 8 bases; bases outside gene matches: 6. The CDR3 spells CASSLGLAGAGDEQFF. The DNA of the CDR3 is TGTGCCAGCAGCTTGGGACTAGCGGGAGCTGGCGATGAGCAGTTCTTC.

CDR3 protein: CASSNGGGPFANTGELFF. The CDR3 bases are TGTGCCAGCAGTAATGGCGGGGGCCCGTTCGCGAACACCGGGGAGCTGTTTTTT. The J gene is TRBJ2-2, the V gene TRBV7-2, with a tentative D call TRBD2 (7 bases). CDR1 is SGHTA, CDR2 FQGNSA, per germline. This CDR3 is built from 18 residues. Between the trimmed V and J ends, which lost 6 bases and 0 bases, there was a span of 20 bases.

This chain connects TRBV7-3 to TRBJ2-3, with D unclear. CDR1 and CDR2 from the germline V gene are SGHTA and FQGTGA. V lost 3 bases and J 6 bases, leaving 7 bases between the germline ends. The CDR3 contains 12 residues. Here the CDR3 DNA reads TGTGCCAGCAGCTTTGGGAAGGATACGCAGTATTTT. It yields the protein CASSFGKDTQYF.

V is TRBV6-5 and J is TRBJ1-4, with TRBD1 identical over 7 bases. V was clipped by 5 bases and J by 10 bases; unmatched bases: 7. The CDR3 runs to 13 residues. Germline CDR1 MNHEY, CDR2 SVGAGI. The DNA of the CDR3 is TGTGCCAGCAGTAGACAGGGTGGCGGAAAACTGTTTTTT. This gives the protein CASSRQGGGKLFF.

This chain uses TRBV7-8 with TRBJ2-5; D assignment may be TRBD1 or TRBD2 (6 bases each). Germline values: CDR1 SGHVS, CDR2 FQNEAQ. The CDR3 has 16 amino acids. The V and J ends lost 4 bases and 1 base respectively, with 16 bases between them. The CDR3 spells CASSSRDWGAQETQYF. In DNA, the CDR3 is TGTGCCAGCAGCTCCAGGGATTGGGGGGCCCAAGAGACCCAGTACTTC.